These 14 T cell receptor beta chains originate from one sample sequenced in a study of beta chain features in type 1 diabetes. As every portion of the isolated RNA was reverse transcribed, the sequencing read expressed TCRB transcripts. Sequenced by immunoSEQ multiplex PCR; TCRdb stores in-frame clones only, minus some. The sample includes some 150,000 clones, approximately 10% of them seen just once. The specimen was central memory CD4+ T cells from blood. The receptors originated from a woman aged 40 to 50 in good health.

This chain connects TRBV19 to TRBJ1-2; unclear D gene. The CDR3 is 15 residues long. CDR1 LNHDA and CDR2 SQIVND come from the germline V gene (reference sequence). Deletions cut 5 bases from V and 6 bases from J, with 19 bases between. The CDR3 is CASSRRREAKNGYTF. CDR3 DNA: TGTGCCAGTAGTCGAAGGCGGGAGGCCAAGAATGGCTACACCTTC.

The chain has TRBV10-2 and TRBJ2-3; 8 bases map to TRBD2. With V trimmed by 4 bases and J by 5 bases, 2 bases remained unmatched. Germline V CDR1 and CDR2: WSHSY, SAAADI. The CDR3 is made up of 13 amino acids. This CDR3 reads CASSGAGGDTQYF. The DNA for the CDR3 is TGCGCCAGCAGTGGGGCGGGGGGAGATACGCAGTATTTT.

The chain employs TRBV11-2 and TRBJ2-1, with 10 bases matching TRBD2. V lost 5 bases, J lost 4 bases, and 5 bases stayed unmatched. The CDR3 runs 15 residues. Germline CDR1 and CDR2: SGHAT and FQNNGV. CDR3 sequence: CASSPDSGGYNEQFF. DNA of the CDR3: TGTGCCAGCAGCCCTGATAGCGGGGGGTACAATGAGCAGTTCTTC.

The chain combines TRBV7-2 with TRBJ2-2; D gene uncertain. The CDR3 length is 16 residues. V gave up 7 bases and J gave up 1 base, with 16 bases separating them. CDR1 is SGHTA, CDR2 FQGNSA, per germline. The CDR3 coding sequence is TGTGCCAGCACCCTTGGATTTGCAGGGAACACCGGGGAGCTGTTTTTT. Translated: CASTLGFAGNTGELFF.

This clone was seen at least ten times. The chain has TRBV7-2 and TRBJ2-3; 7 bases are shared with TRBD2. Unmatched junction bases numbered 5, after V lost 1 base and J lost 4 bases. The CDR3 totals 15 residues. Germline V gene lookup returns CDR1 SGHTA and CDR2 FQGNSA. The CDR3 sequence is CASSLEGRAADTQYF. CDR3 DNA sequence: TGTGCCAGCAGCTTAGAAGGGAGGGCAGCAGATACGCAGTATTTT.

The chain is built from TRBV9 and TRBJ1-2, with 7 bases aligning to TRBD1. The CDR3 consists of 14 residues. V gave up 0 bases and J gave up 8 bases; unmatched junction bases: 7. Per the germline V gene, CDR1 is SGDLS and CDR2 is YYNGEE. The CDR3 coding sequence is TGTGCCAGCAGCGTAGGGACCGGGACAGAGGGCTACACCTTC. Residues: CASSVGTGTEGYTF.

The V gene is TRBV5-6, the J gene TRBJ1-1; D is perhaps TRBD1 (5 bases). The CDR3 loop spans 17 amino acids. V was trimmed by 4 bases and J by 1 base, leaving 20 bases between them. Germline V lookup: CDR1 SGHDT, CDR2 YYEEEE. DNA for the CDR3: TGTGCCAGCAGCCAGAGTGGGGGGGAGCTGGGGAACACTGAAGCTTTCTTT. Translated: CASSQSGGELGNTEAFF.

This clone was observed a handful of times. The J gene is TRBJ1-6, the V gene TRBV5-1; D not certain. Germline V gene sequence: CDR1 SGHRS, CDR2 YFSETQ. V was trimmed by 7 bases and J by 7 bases, leaving 21 bases between them. This CDR3 contains 16 residues. CDR3 nucleotides: TGCGCCAGCGCGGCGGGTGTCCTAAGCGGGAATTCACCCCTCCACTTT. This sequence encodes CASAAGVLSGNSPLHF. The full variable domain, with the rest looked up from reference TRBV5-1 and TRBJ1-6, is KAGVTQTPRYLIKTRGQQVTLSCSPISGHRSVSWYQQTPGQGLQFLFEYFSETQRNKGNFPGRFSGRQFSNSRSEMNVSTLELGDSALYLCASAAGVLSGNSPLHFGNGTRLTVT.

This clone has a handful of counts. The chain has TRBV6-1 and TRBJ1-4; a possible D gene is TRBD1 (6 bases). Germline assignment: CDR1 MNHNS and CDR2 SASEGT. This CDR3 comprises 14 residues. V lost 6 bases to trimming and J lost 2 bases, with 10 bases between them. The CDR3 spells CASSPGVTNEKLFF. The CDR3 coding sequence is TGTGCCAGCAGCCCAGGGGTGACTAATGAAAAACTGTTTTTT.

This clone was seen more than once but under ten times. The CDR3 DNA follows: TGTGCCAGCAGTGGCTCGTACCGAAACACCATATATTTT. Its protein product is CASSGSYRNTIYF. The rearrangement links TRBV6-6 to TRBJ1-3; no definite D call. The V and J ends lost 5 bases and 5 bases respectively, with 10 bases between them. The germline V gene has CDR1 MNHNY and CDR2 SVGAGI (reference sequence). The CDR3 runs 13 residues.

For the CDR3, the DNA is TGTGCCAGCAGCTCATCTCACAACAGGGGGCGGTACAATGAGCAGTTCTTC. Translation: CASSSSHNRGRYNEQFF. V usage is TRBV7-9 and J usage is TRBJ2-1; 9 bases align to TRBD1. Germline V CDR1 and CDR2: SEHNR, FQNEAQ (reference sequence). Unmatched junction bases numbered 11, after V lost 4 bases and J lost 4 bases. CDR3 length: 17 amino acids.

This clone was seen a few times. The chain has TRBV14 and TRBJ1-1, with 9 bases lining up with TRBD1. The junction had 4 bases not matched to a gene; V was cut back by 4 bases and J by 4 bases. CDR1 and CDR2 (germline): SGHDN, FVKESK. CDR3 length equals 14 residues. As DNA, the CDR3 is TGTGCCAGCAGCCCCGGGACAGGGATCACTGAAGCTTTCTTT. Translated, it gives CASSPGTGITEAFF.

This rearrangement joins TRBV7-6 to TRBJ2-7, with D possibly being TRBD2 (6 bases). V lost 5 bases to trimming and J lost 2 bases, with 16 bases between them. Germline CDR1 SGHVS, CDR2 FNYEAQ. The CDR3 has 15 residues. For the CDR3, the DNA is TGTGCCAGCAGCCCACCCTCCGGGACTGCCTACGAGCAGTACTTC. This translates into CASSPPSGTAYEQYF. Filled out from reference TRBV7-6 and TRBJ2-7, the complete variable domain reads GAGVSQSPRYKVTKRGQDVALRCDPISGHVSLYWYRQALGQGPEFLTYFNYEAQQDKSGLPNDRFSAERPEGSISTLTIQRTEQRDSAMYRCASSPPSGTAYEQYFGPGTRLTVT.

The table lists this clone with many counts. A junction end diverges from the germline sequence, so it may reflect a read error. V gene TRBV10-3 combines with J gene TRBJ2-3; 10 bases agree with TRBD2. This CDR3 contains 13 residues. Germline V lookup: CDR1 ENHRY, CDR2 SYGVKD. The CDR3 DNA reads as TGTGCCATCAGTGAAACGACTAGCGGGCGGGACTTTTTT. It is translated as CAISETTSGRDFF.